This TCR beta chain was sequenced in a study of identical twins. Study conclusions and caveats: Insertions ran lower in abundant cord blood beta clonotypes, though not in memory repertoires.

In this sample, this clonotype turned up a few times. Its antigen is not identified. Via MiXCR, TCRdb re-called the 5' RACE reads, giving one row per CDR3 protein. The data show about 700,000 distinct CDR3 sequences, around 5.7% seen once. The CDR3 has 17 amino acids. J gave up 6 bases and V 5 bases, and 15 bases lay outside the gene matches. The germline V gene has CDR1 SGHVS and CDR2 FNYEAQ. This chain links TRBV7-6 with TRBJ2-3; TRBD1 matches 9 bases. The material sequenced was naive T cells sorted from blood. The source of this sequence is a man aged 18 to 30 in good health. DNA of the CDR3: TGTGCCAGCAGCCCCCCACGGGGGACAGGGTTTTTGGATACGCAGTATTTT. Its translation: CASSPPRGTGFLDTQYF.